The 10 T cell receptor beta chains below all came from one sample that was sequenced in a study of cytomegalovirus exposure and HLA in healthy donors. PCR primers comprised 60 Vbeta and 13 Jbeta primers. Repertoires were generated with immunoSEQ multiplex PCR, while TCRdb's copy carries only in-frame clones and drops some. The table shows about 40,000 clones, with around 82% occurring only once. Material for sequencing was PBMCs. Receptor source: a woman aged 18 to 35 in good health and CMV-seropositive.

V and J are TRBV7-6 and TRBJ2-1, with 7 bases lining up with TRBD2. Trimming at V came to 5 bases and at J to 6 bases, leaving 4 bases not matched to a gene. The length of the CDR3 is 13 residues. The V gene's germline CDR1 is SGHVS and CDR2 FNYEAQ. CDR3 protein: CASSTGLVNEQFF. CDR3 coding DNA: TGTGCCAGCAGCACTGGACTAGTCAATGAGCAGTTCTTC.

In DNA form, the CDR3 reads TGTGCCAGCAGCCCTGGTCCGGGACAGGGAAGCGGGGCTGACTACGAGCAGTACTTC. It yields the protein CASSPGPGQGSGADYEQYF. The chain uses TRBV5-4 and TRBJ2-7; 9 bases match TRBD1. V lost 4 bases, J lost 3 bases, and 20 bases stayed unmatched. The CDR3 contains 19 residues. The germline V gene has CDR1 SGHNT and CDR2 YYREEE (reference sequence).

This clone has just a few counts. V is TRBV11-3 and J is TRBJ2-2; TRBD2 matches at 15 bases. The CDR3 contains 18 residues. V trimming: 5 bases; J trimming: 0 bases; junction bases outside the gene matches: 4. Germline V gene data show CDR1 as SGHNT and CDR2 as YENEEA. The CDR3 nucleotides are TGTGCCAGCAGCCTGGGACTAGCGGGGGGACCGAACACCGGGGAGCTGTTTTTT. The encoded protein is CASSLGLAGGPNTGELFF.

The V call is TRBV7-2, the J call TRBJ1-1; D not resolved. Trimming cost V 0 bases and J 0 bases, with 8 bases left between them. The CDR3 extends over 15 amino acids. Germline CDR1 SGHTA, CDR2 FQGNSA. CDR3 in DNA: TGTGCCAGCAGCTTAGCCCCTGAGGTGAACACTGAAGCTTTCTTT. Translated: CASSLAPEVNTEAFF.

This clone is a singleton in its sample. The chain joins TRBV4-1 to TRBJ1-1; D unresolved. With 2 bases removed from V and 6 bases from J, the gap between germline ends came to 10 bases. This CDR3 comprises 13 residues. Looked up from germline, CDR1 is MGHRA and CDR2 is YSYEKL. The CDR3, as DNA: TGCGCCAGCAGCCAATTACCAGGCGCTGAAGCTTTCTTT. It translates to CASSQLPGAEAFF.

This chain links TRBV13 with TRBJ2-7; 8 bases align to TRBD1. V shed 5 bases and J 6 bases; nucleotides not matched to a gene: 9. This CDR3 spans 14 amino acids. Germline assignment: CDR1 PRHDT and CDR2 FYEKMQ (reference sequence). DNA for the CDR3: TGTGCCAGCAGCCCACGGACAGGGTTCTCCGAGCAGTACTTC. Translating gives CASSPRTGFSEQYF.

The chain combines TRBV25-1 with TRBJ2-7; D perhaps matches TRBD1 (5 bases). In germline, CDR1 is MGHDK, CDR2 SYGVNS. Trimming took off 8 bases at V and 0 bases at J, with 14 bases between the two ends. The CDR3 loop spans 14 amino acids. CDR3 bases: TGTGCCAGCGAAGGCGTGGGGCACTCCTACGAGCAGTACTTC. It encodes CASEGVGHSYEQYF.

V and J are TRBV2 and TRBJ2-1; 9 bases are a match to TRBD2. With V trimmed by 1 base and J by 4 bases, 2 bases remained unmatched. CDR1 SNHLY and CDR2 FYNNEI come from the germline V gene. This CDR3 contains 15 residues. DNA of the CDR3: TGTGCCAGCAGTGAAGGACTAGCGGATTACAATGAGCAGTTCTTC. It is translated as CASSEGLADYNEQFF.

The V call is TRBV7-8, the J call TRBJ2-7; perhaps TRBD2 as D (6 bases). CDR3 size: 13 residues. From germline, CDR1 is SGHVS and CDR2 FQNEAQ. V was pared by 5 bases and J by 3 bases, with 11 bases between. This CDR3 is CASSLGGNYEQYF. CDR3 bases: TGTGCCAGCAGCCTTGGAGGGAACTACGAGCAGTACTTC.

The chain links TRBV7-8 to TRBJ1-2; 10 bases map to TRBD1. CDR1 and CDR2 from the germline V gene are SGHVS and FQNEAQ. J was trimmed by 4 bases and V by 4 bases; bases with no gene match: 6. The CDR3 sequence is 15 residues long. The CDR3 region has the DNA TGTGCCAGCAGCTCCCGGGACAGGGGCGGCTATGGCTACACCTTC. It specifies CASSSRDRGGYGYTF. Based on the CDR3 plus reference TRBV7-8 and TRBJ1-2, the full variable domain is GAGVSQSPRYKVAKRGQDVALRCDPISGHVSLFWYQQALGQGPEFLTYFQNEAQLDKSGLPSDRFFAERPEGSVSTLKIQRTQQEDSAVYLCASSSRDRGGYGYTFGSGTRLTVV.